The 30 T cell receptor beta chains presented below share a single source sample, sequenced in a study of Ad26.COV2.S vaccination and SARS-CoV-2 variants. The treatment is: 15 to 20 received Ad26.COV2.S at low or high dose, single or two shots; 5 received placebo; per-sample allocation not given. Sampling was performed 63 days after the first vaccine or placebo injection. The protocol was immunoSEQ multiplex PCR, while the TCRdb copy is restricted to in-frame clones and leaves out a portion. The sample has some 450,000 clones, around 91% seen once. This sample comprised peripheral blood, obtained in a trial of Ad26.COV2.S vaccine versus placebo. The origin of the receptors is a person aged 18-65 years who received the Ad26.COV2.S COVID-19 vaccine or a placebo.

A single count supports this clone. Other DNA sequences of this sample code for an identical CDR3. J is TRBJ2-7 and V is TRBV5-4; D uncertain. V was pared by 2 bases and J by 4 bases, with 7 bases between. The CDR3 spans 12 residues. Germline CDR1 is SGHNT and CDR2 is YYREEE (reference sequence). In DNA, the CDR3 is TGTGCCAGCAGCTTAGTCGGGTACGAGCAGTACTTC. It translates to CASSLVGYEQYF.

The genes are TRBV19 and TRBJ2-3; D may be TRBD2 (6 bases). V lost 4 bases and J lost 1, with 9 bases in between. This CDR3 spans 14 amino acids. From germline, CDR1 is LNHDA and CDR2 SQIVND (reference sequence). The CDR3 spells CASSTSSGTDTQYF. The CDR3 DNA sequence: TGTGCCAGTAGTACCTCTAGCGGCACAGATACGCAGTATTTT.

This chain joins TRBV21-1 and TRBJ2-2; no check of the table's D call, TRBD2, against the DNA was made. TRBV21-1 is tagged as a pseudogene. The CDR3 has 14 amino acids. DNA of the CDR3: TGTGCCAGCAGCAAAACGGCGAACACCGGGGAGCTGTTTTTT. It is translated as CASSKTANTGELFF.

J is TRBJ1-3 and V is TRBV9; no clear D gene. Trimming left V 5 bases short and J 0 bases short, with 9 bases between. The germline V gene encodes CDR1 SGDLS and CDR2 YYNGEE. The CDR3 loop spans 14 amino acids. CDR3 residues: CASSPRVSGNTIYF. The CDR3, as DNA: TGTGCCAGCAGTCCTAGAGTCTCTGGAAACACCATATATTTT.

The J gene is TRBJ1-1, the V gene TRBV11-2; perhaps TRBD1 as D (6 bases). V was shortened by 1 base and J by 0 bases, with 21 bases between the two germline ends. CDR3 length: 19 residues. Germline V gene sequence: CDR1 SGHAT, CDR2 FQNNGV. The CDR3 sequence is CASSLVLFTGQRLNTEAFF. DNA of the CDR3: TGTGCCAGCAGCTTAGTACTCTTTACGGGACAAAGACTGAACACTGAAGCTTTCTTT.

The rearrangement uses TRBV2 and TRBJ2-3, with D perhaps TRBD1 or TRBD2 (5 bases each). With 2 bases removed from V and 7 bases from J, the gap between germline ends came to 16 bases. The CDR3 runs to 15 residues. The V gene's germline CDR1 is SNHLY and CDR2 FYNNEI. The CDR3 nucleotides read TGTGCCAGCAGTGAACGGACGGGACCAGGAAATACGCAGTATTTT. It specifies CASSERTGPGNTQYF.

This chain uses TRBV5-4 with TRBJ2-7, with TRBD2 as a possible D gene (7 bases). Germline CDR1 is SGHNT and CDR2 is YYREEE (reference sequence). V lost 0 bases and J 1 base, leaving 14 bases between the germline ends. The CDR3 runs to 16 residues. The chain's CDR3 is CASSLVGGGGSYEQYF. The CDR3 bases are TGTGCCAGCAGCTTGGTTGGGGGAGGGGGATCCTACGAGCAGTACTTC.

The table lists this clone with a count of one. The V gene is TRBV7-2, the J gene TRBJ1-5; D uncertain. CDR1 and CDR2 from the germline V gene are SGHTA and FQGNSA. The CDR3 has 13 residues. V was cut by 4 bases and J by 5 bases, with 9 bases left in between. The CDR3 sequence is CASSSNSDQPQHF. Here the CDR3 DNA reads TGTGCCAGCAGCTCCAACAGTGATCAGCCCCAGCATTTT.

The V call is TRBV14, the J call TRBJ2-7; TRBD2 aligns across 9 bases. Germline assignment: CDR1 SGHDN and CDR2 FVKESK. CDR3 length: 17 residues. With 0 bases clipped from V and 4 bases from J, the junction kept 10 bases outside the gene matches. CDR3 in amino acids: CASSQEKGGRAHYEQYF. The CDR3 nucleotides are TGTGCCAGCAGCCAAGAGAAGGGCGGGAGGGCCCATTACGAGCAGTACTTC.

This rearrangement joins TRBV24-1 to TRBJ1-5; no clear D gene. Per the germline V gene, CDR1 is KGHDR and CDR2 is SFDVKD. This CDR3 comprises 15 residues. With 3 bases removed from V and 0 bases from J, the gap between germline ends came to 8 bases. The CDR3 sequence is CATSDGPYSNQPQHF. The CDR3 bases are TGTGCCACCAGTGATGGACCGTATAGCAATCAGCCCCAGCATTTT.

This sequence joins TRBV28 and TRBJ1-1; tentative D call: TRBD1 (6 bases). Trimming removed 8 bases at V and 3 bases at J, with 22 bases between. The V gene's germline CDR1 is MDHEN and CDR2 SYDVKM. This CDR3 contains 16 residues. The CDR3 protein is CASFGRQYKGDTEAFF. CDR3 DNA sequence: TGTGCCAGCTTCGGGCGACAGTACAAGGGGGACACTGAAGCTTTCTTT.

The genes are TRBV7-6 and TRBJ2-1, with 7 bases identical to TRBD1. This CDR3 is 15 amino acids long. The V and J ends lost 5 bases and 4 bases, in that order; junction bases with no gene match: 8. Germline values: CDR1 SGHVS, CDR2 FNYEAQ. The CDR3 nucleotides read TGTGCCAGCAGCCCCTGGGACAGCCAATACAATGAGCAGTTCTTC. This gives the protein CASSPWDSQYNEQFF. Full variable domain (rest looked up from reference TRBV7-6 and TRBJ2-1): GAGVSQSPRYKVTKRGQDVALRCDPISGHVSLYWYRQALGQGPEFLTYFNYEAQQDKSGLPNDRFSAERPEGSISTLTIQRTEQRDSAMYRCASSPWDSQYNEQFFGPGTRLTVL.

The V call is TRBV2, the J call TRBJ1-5, with 8 nucleotides matching TRBD1. With V trimmed by 8 bases and J by 8 bases, 8 bases remained unmatched. The CDR3 consists of 13 residues. CDR1 SNHLY and CDR2 FYNNEI come from the germline V gene. CDR3 loop: CASGKNRGEPQHF. The CDR3 bases are TGTGCCAGCGGAAAAAACAGGGGGGAGCCCCAGCATTTT.

This sequence joins TRBV28 and TRBJ1-2; D is unresolved. Per germline, CDR1 MDHEN and CDR2 SYDVKM. Trimming cost V 3 bases and J 8 bases, with 10 bases left between them. This CDR3 has 12 amino acids. CDR3 bases: TGTGCCAGCAGTTTGGGATTCAGCGGCTACACCTTC. Its protein is CASSLGFSGYTF.

The rearrangement uses TRBV13 and TRBJ1-5; the D gene is possibly TRBD1 (5 bases). The germline V gene has CDR1 PRHDT and CDR2 FYEKMQ (reference sequence). The CDR3 totals 16 residues. The V gene lost 2 bases and the J gene lost 6 bases, with 17 bases spanning the gap. The CDR3 is CASSLSGQGVSQPQHF. The CDR3 nucleotides read TGTGCCAGCAGCTTATCGGGGCAGGGAGTTAGTCAGCCCCAGCATTTT. The full variable domain, in which reference TRBV13 and TRBJ1-5 provide the parts outside the CDR3, is AAGVIQSPRHLIKEKRETATLKCYPIPRHDTVYWYQQGPGQDPQFLISFYEKMQSDKGSIPDRFSAQQFSDYHSELNMSSLELGDSALYFCASSLSGQGVSQPQHFGDGTRLSIL.

This rearrangement joins TRBV7-6 to TRBJ2-7; D gene unclear. From germline, CDR1 is SGHVS and CDR2 FNYEAQ. The V and J ends lost 8 bases and 2 bases respectively, with 13 bases between them. The CDR3 consists of 13 residues. This CDR3 reads CASSAGGTYEQYF. As DNA, the CDR3 is TGTGCCAGCTCCGCAGGCGGAACCTACGAGCAGTACTTC. The full variable domain, completed using reference TRBV7-6 and TRBJ2-7, is GAGVSQSPRYKVTKRGQDVALRCDPISGHVSLYWYRQALGQGPEFLTYFNYEAQQDKSGLPNDRFSAERPEGSISTLTIQRTEQRDSAMYRCASSAGGTYEQYFGPGTRLTVT.

This chain uses TRBV3-1 (or the pseudogene TRBV3-2) with TRBJ2-7; either TRBD1 or TRBD2 may fit D (5 bases each). Germline V gene sequence: CDR1 LGHDT, CDR2 YNNKEL (reference sequence). Between the trimmed V and J ends, which lost 4 bases and 0 bases, there was a span of 13 bases. The CDR3 extends over 15 amino acids. CDR3 amino acids: CASSPGPASSYEQYF. CDR3 coding DNA: TGTGCCAGCAGCCCGGGGCCCGCTAGCTCCTACGAGCAGTACTTC.

The CDR3 region has the DNA TGTGCCAGCAGTTCCGTGTTCTCTGGGGCCAACGTCCTGACTTTC. This codes for CASSSVFSGANVLTF. The genes are TRBV28 and TRBJ2-6, with unresolved D. The ends were cut back, 4 bases at V and 0 bases at J, with 7 bases in the middle. This CDR3 has 15 amino acids. Germline assignment: CDR1 MDHEN and CDR2 SYDVKM.

The V and J genes are TRBV5-6 and TRBJ2-2; maybe TRBD2 (6 bases). Trimming cost V 4 bases and J 4 bases, with 14 bases left between them. Germline CDR1 is SGHDT and CDR2 is YYEEEE. CDR3 length: 15 amino acids. CDR3 nucleotides: TGTGCCAGCAGCCGGGGGTCCTATCCCACCGGGGAGCTGTTTTTT. Amino acid sequence: CASSRGSYPTGELFF.

The gene calls are TRBV6-5 and TRBJ2-7; D is unclear. The V end lost 4 bases, the J end lost 4 bases, and 11 bases lay between the germline ends. Germline V gene data show CDR1 as MNHEY and CDR2 as SVGAGI. The length of the CDR3 is 13 residues. CDR3: CASSFGYGYEQYF. The CDR3 bases are TGTGCCAGCAGTTTCGGATACGGGTACGAGCAGTACTTC.

This clone was counted between two and nine times. The rearrangement links TRBV11-2 to TRBJ2-7; a possible D gene is TRBD2 (6 bases). The CDR3 loop spans 16 amino acids. V lost 6 bases to trimming and J lost 0 bases, with 18 bases between them. Germline CDR1 and CDR2: SGHAT and FQNNGV. CDR3 nucleotide sequence: TGTGCCAGCAGGCGAGACGGGGGTGGGAGCTCCTACGAGCAGTACTTC. The encoded protein is CASRRDGGGSSYEQYF.

The genes are TRBV19 and TRBJ2-1; 11 positions agree with TRBD1. The CDR3 has 15 amino acids. Trimming took 5 bases from V and 5 from J; bases not matched to a gene: 5. CDR1 LNHDA and CDR2 SQIVND come from the germline V gene (reference sequence). This CDR3 is CASSFGTGGNNEQFF. CDR3 in DNA: TGTGCCAGTAGTTTCGGGACAGGGGGAAACAATGAGCAGTTCTTC.

This rearrangement joins TRBV28 to TRBJ2-7; TRBD1 aligns across 8 bases. This CDR3 contains 15 residues. The J segment lost 3 bases and the V segment lost 5 bases, leaving 9 bases of the junction unmatched. Germline V gene sequence: CDR1 MDHEN, CDR2 SYDVKM. This CDR3 reads CASSRGQGLGYEQYF. CDR3 bases: TGTGCCAGCAGTCGAGGACAGGGCCTGGGCTACGAGCAGTACTTC.

The genes are TRBV7-6 and TRBJ2-1, with 9 positions matching TRBD2. With V trimmed by 6 bases and J by 6 bases, 9 bases remained unmatched. From germline, CDR1 is SGHVS and CDR2 FNYEAQ. There are 15 residues in the CDR3. CDR3 in amino acids: CASSRTSGQGNEQFF. The DNA for the CDR3 is TGTGCCAGCAGTCGAACTAGCGGGCAAGGCAATGAGCAGTTCTTC.

Turning to this clone: A read error may produce the germline difference seen at one junction end. The CDR3 region is CASSLRPGTSGSMKDF. CDR3 DNA sequence: TGTGCCAGCAGCTTACGGCCAGGGACTAGCGGGAGTATGAAGGACTTC. The chain carries TRBV11-2 and TRBJ2-7; TRBD2 aligns across 14 bases. The CDR3 runs to 16 residues. The germline gives CDR1 SGHAT, CDR2 FQNNGV.

This clone was detected once. The chain uses TRBV6-2 or TRBV6-3 and TRBJ2-2; 11 positions agree with TRBD2. Per germline, CDR1 MNHEY and CDR2 SVGEGT. Losses at the gene ends were 4 bases for V and 6 bases for J; bases not matched to a gene: 13. This CDR3 has 18 amino acids. The CDR3 bases are TGTGCCAGCAGTTCACTCTCGCCGGGGACTAGCGGTCCCGGGGAGCTGTTTTTT. It encodes CASSSLSPGTSGPGELFF.

The rearrangement links TRBV21-1 to TRBJ2-3; the D call of TRBD1 is as the table states it, not checked on the DNA. TRBV21-1 is noted as a pseudogene. This CDR3 spans 20 amino acids. DNA of the CDR3: TGTGCCAGCAGCAAAGTATATCAGGGTCCCAATGGGGCTAGCACAGATACGCAGTATTTT. Its protein is CASSKVYQGPNGASTDTQYF.

The chain couples TRBV10-3 to TRBJ2-3; 8 nucleotides match TRBD2. V was pared by 9 bases and J by 6 bases, with 11 bases of the junction left unmatched. Germline assignment: CDR1 ENHRY and CDR2 SYGVKD. The CDR3 spans 14 residues. The CDR3 DNA reads as TGTGCCATAGGGGGGACTAGTGTGAGGGATACGCAGTATTTT. This encodes CAIGGTSVRDTQYF.

This chain links TRBV5-3 with TRBJ2-1; TRBD2 agrees at 16 bases. TRBV5-3 is classed as an ORF, of uncertain function. The ends lost 1 base at V and 8 bases at J; junction bases unmatched: 12. This CDR3 region has 19 residues. The CDR3 bases are TGTGCCAGAAGCTTGCCTTTGCCCGGGACTAGCGGGAGGGCCGATGAGCAGTTCTTC. Encoded protein: CARSLPLPGTSGRADEQFF.

The chain has TRBV19 and TRBJ1-5, with D perhaps TRBD1 (5 bases). The CDR3 is 14 amino acids. Germline CDR1 and CDR2: LNHDA and SQIVND (reference sequence). V lost 5 bases and J 1 base, leaving 9 bases between the germline ends. The CDR3 DNA is TGTGCCAGTAGTGCTTGGGACAGCAATCAGCCCCAGCATTTT. It is translated as CASSAWDSNQPQHF.